The T cell receptor (beta chain) described here comes from a study of CD8+CD57+ T cells in acquired aplastic anemia. V shed 4 bases and J shed 6 bases, with 15 bases lying between them. Germline-derived CDR1 and CDR2 are LNHDA and SQIVND (reference sequence). The CDR3 loop spans 14 amino acids. CDR3 and TCR beta VDJ profiling relied on genomic DNA as the template. TCRdb called the reads again in MiXCR, with one record for every CDR3 protein. This repertoire shows around 190,000 distinct CDR3 sequences, around 60% found once; its top ten account for 25% to 30%. The sample taken for sequencing was sorted CD4+, CD8+, or CD8+CD57+ T cells (not recorded which) from PBMCs. This sequence originates from a human donor in good health. The chain employs TRBV19 and TRBJ1-2; D unresolved. CDR3: CASSTVGQAHGYTF. For the CDR3, the DNA is TGTGCCAGTAGTACAGTCGGTCAGGCCCATGGCTACACCTTC.